This entry describes one T cell receptor (beta chain). The record originates from a study of blood T cell repertoires in COVID-19. On the study more broadly: COVID-19 samples collected from the United States, Italy and Spain covered acute and convalescent phases. In each case, the material was cDNA or gDNA derived from T cells, B-cell-depleted T cells, or PBMCs.

Germline assignment: CDR1 LGHDT and CDR2 YNNKEL (reference sequence). The CDR3 consists of 14 residues. Between the trimmed V and J ends, which lost 1 base and 3 bases, there was a span of 9 bases. Per the authors' pipeline: Reference gene primer amplification gave estimated nucleated cell counts. Measured with immunoSEQ multiplex PCR; TCRdb has only the in-frame clones, and not every one. That table is the source of V, J and clone size, and D and trimming were worked out from the DNA. The sample lists tens of thousands of clones, about nine tenths occurring once. This sequence originates from a man aged 45-65 years with active COVID-19. The chain carries TRBV3-1 (or the pseudogene TRBV3-2) and TRBJ1-1; D is ambiguous. The material sequenced was peripheral blood. This CDR3 reads CASSQGGPDTEAFF. CDR3 nucleotides: TGTGCCAGCAGCCAAGGTGGGCCGGACACTGAAGCTTTCTTT.